This record looks at one T cell receptor beta chain sequence and its context. The table lists this clonotype with many counts. Its cognate antigen has yet to be identified. Per-base quality was not reported, and no clone a single base away is much larger than it. Sequenced using an Illumina HiSeq 2500. TCR beta libraries were prepared by quantitative 5'-RACE with molecular barcodes. In the authors' own workflow: A new computational method based on a probabilistic model of VDJ rearrangement was used to identify disease-linked TCR variants. TCRdb took the public reads, trimmed them with fastp at Q25, ran MiXCR for clone calling and kept in-frame beta chains. Rows are unified per CDR3 protein, each entry keeping the most common DNA and genes. The authors' filters were not applied to this entry. For this sample the table gives 80,000 to 100,000 distinct CDR3 sequences, of which 8% to 10% were detected only once. The top ten constitute about 9.6% of the sample.

This entry is derived from a study of CD8 T cells in ankylosing spondylitis (dated by TCRdb to about 2017). About the study as a whole: The study profiled T cell receptor beta repertoires in healthy donors and ankylosing spondylitis patients to find disease-linked TCR variants. The whole study cohort included 108 healthy donors and around 24 ankylosing spondylitis patients. Peripheral blood was sampled, and synovial fluid was additionally collected from ankylosing spondylitis patients.

The study at large found these results: Some motif variants had previously been reported in the synovial fluid and blood of reactive arthritis patients, which suggests shared mechanisms of disease initiation. Blood from ankylosing spondylitis patients appeared to be characterized by a TCR beta motif composed of roughly eight highly homologous amino acid variants. The disease-linked clones had a CD8+ phenotype and were found at relatively low frequencies in peripheral blood. The disease-linked clones were reported to be significantly enriched in matched synovial fluid samples from ankylosing spondylitis patients.

The source is a male donor with ankylosing spondylitis or in good health (not recorded which). Sequences were obtained from blood, either unsorted or a sorted T cell fraction (not recorded which).

The CDR3 has the sequence CASSLDPGFYEQYF. The nucleotide sequence is TGTGCCAGCAGCTTGGATCCGGGTTTCTACGAGCAGTACTTC. Rearrangement joined TRBV5-5 to TRBJ2-7; the D gene identity is not certain. Spanning cysteine to phenylalanine, the CDR3 consists of 14 amino acids. This entry keeps only the CDR3 DNA: 42 bases, framed from base 1. Trimming costs V 0 bases and J 3 bases, and their ends lie 10 bases apart. CDR1 SGHKS and CDR2 YYEKEE were looked up in the germline V gene (reference sequence). The entire variable domain, with the stretches around the CDR3 drawn from the reference TRBV5-5 and TRBJ2-7 proteins, is DAGVTQSPTHLIKTRGQQVTLRCSPISGHKSVSWYQQVLGQGPQFIFQYYEKEERGRGNFPDRFSARQFPNYSSELNVNALLLGDSALYLCASSLDPGFYEQYFGPGTRLTVT.